Below, 26 T cell receptor beta chains from the same sample are listed, as sequenced in a study of long-term antiretroviral therapy in people with HIV. An immunoSEQ assay, version v3.0, was performed at survey level. Data came from immunoSEQ multiplex PCR; TCRdb stores just in-frame clones and leaves some out. The table shows tens of thousands of clones, with over 80% occurring only once. Source: unsorted PBMCs, taken almost 2.9 years after starting antiretroviral therapy. These receptors were collected from a man aged 25 to 45 with HIV.

This clone has just a few counts. V is TRBV11-3 and J is TRBJ1-6; D remains unclear. The CDR3 totals 12 residues. Germline-derived CDR1 and CDR2 are SGHNT and YENEEA. Deletions cut 3 bases from V and 14 bases from J, with 11 bases between. The CDR3 DNA reads TGTGCCAGCAGCTTGGACGGGAGAACCCTCCACTTT. Translation: CASSLDGRTLHF.

In its sample, this clone was seen a few times. CDR3 nucleotide sequence: TGTGCCTGGAGTTACGCCAACGAGGGCTACACCTTC. Translated, it gives CAWSYANEGYTF. The gene calls are TRBV30 and TRBJ1-2; no definite D call. Germline V gene lookup returns CDR1 GTSNPN and CDR2 SVGIG (reference sequence). This CDR3 spans 12 amino acids. V was pared by 2 bases and J by 8 bases, with 12 bases between.

The chain employs TRBV27 and TRBJ2-5, with D possibly TRBD2 on 6 matching bases. Per germline, CDR1 MNHEY and CDR2 SMNVEV (reference sequence). V lost 5 bases, J lost 2 bases, and 9 bases lay in between. This CDR3 is built from 13 residues. The CDR3 region has the DNA TGTGCCAGCAGTATGGACTATCAAGAGACCCAGTACTTC. Residues: CASSMDYQETQYF.

The V and J genes are TRBV29-1 and TRBJ1-1; the D gene is possibly TRBD1 (6 bases). Per the germline V gene, CDR1 is SQVTM and CDR2 is ANQGSEA. This CDR3 has 10 residues. V was clipped by 7 bases and J by 10 bases, with 13 bases between them. The CDR3 here is CSAREGGAFF. Here the CDR3 DNA reads TGCAGCGCCCGTGAGGGGGGAGCTTTCTTT.

The chain joins TRBV6-6 to TRBJ2-5, with 10 bases lining up with TRBD2. J lost 6 bases, V lost 8 bases, and 12 bases had no gene match. The CDR3 length is 15 residues. Germline loops: CDR1 MNHNY, CDR2 SVGAGI (reference sequence). The CDR3 DNA is TGTGCCAGCGGGCTAGCGGGAGAGGGGGTTAAGACCCAGTACTTC. This codes for CASGLAGEGVKTQYF.

This chain uses TRBV28 with TRBJ2-7; D call uncertain. V was trimmed by 2 bases and J by 0 bases, leaving 14 bases between them. The germline V gene has CDR1 MDHEN and CDR2 SYDVKM. The CDR3 contains 16 residues. The CDR3 sequence: CASSLALEKSSYEQYF. In nucleotides, the CDR3 is TGTGCCAGCAGTTTAGCGTTGGAAAAGAGCTCCTACGAGCAGTACTTC.

J is TRBJ2-7 and V is TRBV29-1; 13 nucleotides match TRBD2. The germline gives CDR1 SQVTM, CDR2 ANQGSEA. J lost 7 bases, V lost 0 bases, and 6 bases had no gene match. The CDR3 totals 15 residues. CDR3 in amino acids: CSVEDPGLAGWEQYF. The CDR3 DNA reads as TGCAGCGTTGAAGACCCGGGACTAGCGGGATGGGAGCAGTACTTC.

The V and J genes are TRBV9 and TRBJ1-3; D remains unclear. Germline V gene lookup returns CDR1 SGDLS and CDR2 YYNGEE. The CDR3 loop spans 14 amino acids. The V end lost 2 bases, the J end lost 0 bases, and 6 bases lay between the germline ends. CDR3 loop: CASSVALSGNTIYF. For the CDR3, the DNA is TGTGCCAGCAGCGTTGCCCTCTCTGGAAACACCATATATTTT.

J is TRBJ1-1 and V is TRBV5-4; D call uncertain. Germline CDR1 is SGHNT and CDR2 is YYREEE (reference sequence). V lost 0 bases and J lost 2, with 8 bases in between. This CDR3 spans 14 amino acids. DNA for the CDR3: TGTGCCAGCAGCTTGGACAGAACTAACACTGAAGCTTTCTTT. This gives the protein CASSLDRTNTEAFF.

The CDR3: CASRKGAGGNAEAFF. CDR3 DNA: TGTGCCAGCAGAAAGGGAGCAGGGGGAAACGCTGAAGCTTTCTTT. This sequence joins TRBV6-1 and TRBJ1-1, with 7 bases identical to TRBD1. The V and J ends lost 6 bases and 6 bases, in that order; junction bases with no gene match: 13. Germline V gene sequence: CDR1 MNHNS, CDR2 SASEGT. The CDR3 totals 15 residues.

This clone is labeled medium-sized (0.01 to 0.1%). The chain has TRBV27 and TRBJ2-2; D unclear. Trimming took 3 bases from V and 6 from J, leaving 11 bases between them. This CDR3 spans 14 amino acids. The germline gives CDR1 MNHEY, CDR2 SMNVEV (reference sequence). The CDR3 is CASSFLSSAGELFF. The DNA of the CDR3 is TGTGCCAGCAGTTTCCTATCCTCGGCCGGGGAGCTGTTTTTT.

The chain recombines TRBV6-5 with TRBJ2-1; D ambiguous. Trimming left V 5 bases short and J 8 bases short, with 10 bases between. Germline V gene sequence: CDR1 MNHEY, CDR2 SVGAGI. The CDR3 has 12 amino acids. The CDR3 here is CASSIQGHEQFF. The DNA of the CDR3 is TGTGCCAGCAGTATTCAAGGCCATGAGCAGTTCTTC.

The chain is built from TRBV27 and TRBJ2-7; D is possibly TRBD2 (5 bases). The CDR3 contains 13 residues. CDR1 is MNHEY and CDR2 is SMNVEV in the germline V gene (reference sequence). The V end was cut by 3 bases, the J end by 6 bases, with 12 bases between. Here the CDR3 DNA reads TGTGCCAGCAGTTTCTACGGGAATGGCGAGCAGTACTTC. Translation gives CASSFYGNGEQYF.

The chain couples TRBV5-1 to TRBJ1-2; 11 nucleotides match TRBD1. Germline values: CDR1 SGHRS, CDR2 YFSETQ. The V gene end was trimmed by 0 bases and the J gene end by 4 bases; junction bases not matched to a gene: 2. The CDR3 spans 15 residues. The CDR3 loop reads CASSLGTGGTYGYTF. DNA for the CDR3: TGCGCCAGCAGCTTGGGGACAGGGGGCACCTATGGCTACACCTTC.

This chain joins TRBV27 and TRBJ2-7; 15 bases fit TRBD2. This CDR3 is built from 17 residues. The trim removed 6 bases at V and 5 bases at J, leaving 11 bases unmatched. Germline CDR1 reads MNHEY; CDR2 reads SMNVEV (reference sequence). The CDR3 nucleotides are TGTGCCAGCAGCCGAACCGGACTAGCGGGAGGGATTAACGAGCAGTACTTC. Protein product: CASSRTGLAGGINEQYF.

This chain uses TRBV10-3 with TRBJ1-6; 8 bases map to TRBD1. The germline gives CDR1 ENHRY, CDR2 SYGVKD. J was trimmed by 11 bases and V by 5 bases; bases with no gene match: 8. This CDR3 is built from 14 residues. DNA for the CDR3: TGTGCCATCAGTCAAGACAGGGGCGTAGCACCCCTCCACTTT. It codes for CAISQDRGVAPLHF.

The V gene is TRBV29-1, the J gene TRBJ2-7; perhaps TRBD1 as D (6 bases). Germline CDR1 is SQVTM and CDR2 is ANQGSEA. This CDR3 comprises 13 residues. V was cut by 5 bases and J by 5 bases, with 16 bases left in between. DNA of the CDR3: TGCAGCGTTCACCCAGGGGCAGGGCACGAGCAGTACTTC. Amino acid sequence: CSVHPGAGHEQYF.

Notes on this clone: At one of its ends the junction is not consistent with the germline gene, which may arise from a read error. The rearrangement joins TRBV19 to TRBJ2-7; D is perhaps TRBD1 or TRBD2 (5 bases each). Germline V gene sequence: CDR1 LNHDA, CDR2 SQIVND (reference sequence). This CDR3 is 14 amino acids long. CDR3 sequence reads: CANLLGADNYEQYF. CDR3 DNA sequence: TGTGCCAACCTCTTGGGAGCGGACAATTACGAGCAGTATTTC. Full variable domain (missing parts from reference TRBV19 and TRBJ2-7): DGGITQSPKYLFRKEGQNVTLSCEQNLNHDAMYWYRQDPGQGLRLIYYSQIVNDFQKGDIAEGYSVSREKKESFPLTVTSAQKNPTAFYLCANLLGADNYEQYFGPGTRLTVT.

V gene TRBV2 combines with J gene TRBJ1-1; 11 bases match TRBD1. V gave up 3 bases and J gave up 6 bases; unmatched junction bases: 6. Germline CDR1 and CDR2: SNHLY and FYNNEI. This CDR3 comprises 15 residues. For the CDR3, the DNA is TGTGCCAGCAGTGAGAGGGACAGGGGGTGGGCTGAAGCTTTCTTT. Amino acid sequence: CASSERDRGWAEAFF.

This clone was detected only once. The J gene is TRBJ2-7, the V gene TRBV6-5, with a weak D call TRBD1 (6 bases). Trimming cost V 4 bases and J 8 bases, with 12 bases left between them. Per germline, CDR1 MNHEY and CDR2 SVGAGI. CDR3 size: 12 residues. CDR3: CASSSVDRKQYF. As DNA, the CDR3 is TGTGCCAGCAGTTCAGTCGACAGGAAGCAGTACTTC.

The chain joins TRBV6-1 to TRBJ1-1; TRBD1 is a possible D gene (5 bases). Trimming took off 8 bases at V and 1 base at J, with 8 bases between the two ends. CDR3 length: 12 residues. Germline lookup yields CDR1 MNHNS and CDR2 SASEGT. This CDR3 is CASDTGNTEAFF. The CDR3 DNA reads TGTGCCAGCGACACAGGGAACACTGAAGCTTTCTTT.

The chain recombines TRBV20-1 with TRBJ2-7; no clear D gene. V was pared by 4 bases and J by 5 bases, with 9 bases between. Germline V gives CDR1 DFQATT, CDR2 SNEGSKA (reference sequence). The CDR3 sequence is 11 residues long. The CDR3 sequence is CSATRSNEQYF. CDR3 sequence (DNA): TGCAGTGCTACCAGGTCCAACGAGCAGTACTTC.

Written as DNA, the CDR3 is TGCGCCAGCAGCCATCCCTATGGAGCGGGAGTCGGCGACGAGCAGTACTTC. It yields the protein CASSHPYGAGVGDEQYF. The genes are TRBV4-1 and TRBJ2-7, with TRBD2 matching 8 bases. This CDR3 spans 17 amino acids. From germline, CDR1 is MGHRA and CDR2 YSYEKL. After removal of 3 bases from V and 5 bases from J, the junction contained 15 bases not matched to a gene.

The chain has TRBV10-3 and TRBJ2-3, with TRBD2 matching 14 bases. Unmatched junction bases numbered 7, after V lost 0 bases and J lost 5 bases. The CDR3 has 18 residues. CDR1 and CDR2 (germline): ENHRY, SYGVKD. The CDR3 region has the DNA TGTGCCATCAGTGAGTCGGGTGGGACTAGCGGGAGAGGAGATACGCAGTATTTT. It translates to CAISESGGTSGRGDTQYF.

The chain couples TRBV5-4 to TRBJ2-2; D assignment may be TRBD1 or TRBD2 (6 bases each). V shed 5 bases and J shed 5 bases, with 25 bases lying between them. Germline CDR1 is SGHNT and CDR2 is YYREEE (reference sequence). This CDR3 has 18 amino acids. This CDR3 is CASSLRGARGMNTGELFF. The DNA of the CDR3 is TGTGCCAGCAGTCTGAGGGGGGCGCGGGGTATGAATACCGGGGAGCTGTTTTTT.

CDR3 loop: CASSEFRSASYGYTF. CDR3 DNA: TGTGCCAGCAGTGAATTTAGGAGCGCGAGTTATGGCTACACCTTC. The genes are TRBV6-1 and TRBJ1-2; the D is unclear. In germline, CDR1 is MNHNS, CDR2 SASEGT. Trimming removed 2 bases at V and 5 bases at J, with 15 bases between. This CDR3 has 15 amino acids.